The 22 T cell receptor beta chains in this list originate from one sample, sequenced in a study of cytotoxic CD8 clonotypes in ibrutinib-treated CLL. The data were produced by immunoSEQ multiplex PCR, yet TCRdb's version contains in-frame clones alone and is incomplete. The table shows approximately 26,000 clones, with approximately 71% occurring only once. The specimen comprised PBMCs, sampled after 12 months of ibrutinib treatment. The receptors derive from a human donor with chronic lymphocytic leukemia.

V usage is TRBV6-5 and J usage is TRBJ2-1, with 9 bases that match TRBD2. CDR3 length: 15 amino acids. The V segment lost 2 bases and the J segment 8 bases; nucleotides outside the gene matches: 7. Germline-derived CDR1 and CDR2 are MNHEY and SVGAGI. CDR3 loop: CASSYPTSGGYEQFF. The CDR3 DNA reads TGTGCCAGCAGTTACCCGACTAGCGGCGGGTATGAGCAGTTCTTC.

The rearrangement joins TRBV27 to TRBJ2-3; 7 bases are a match to TRBD2. Trimming took 5 bases from V and 0 from J; bases not matched to a gene: 8. The CDR3 has 16 residues. Germline V gene lookup returns CDR1 MNHEY and CDR2 SMNVEV (reference sequence). CDR3 sequence (DNA): TGTGCCAGCAGTCGCCGCGGACTAGGTAGCACAGATACGCAGTATTTT. It yields the protein CASSRRGLGSTDTQYF.

This rearrangement joins TRBV28 to TRBJ2-7; 12 positions match TRBD1. V trimming: 7 bases; J trimming: 5 bases; junction bases outside the gene matches: 6. The CDR3 runs 14 residues. The V gene's germline CDR1 is MDHEN and CDR2 SYDVKM. The CDR3 is CASTPGQGAHEQYF. The CDR3 DNA reads as TGTGCCAGCACACCGGGACAGGGGGCCCACGAGCAGTACTTC.

This chain connects TRBV9 to TRBJ1-1; no reliable D call. The V end lost 6 bases, the J end lost 3 bases, and 18 bases lay between the germline ends. CDR1 and CDR2 from the germline V gene are SGDLS and YYNGEE. The CDR3 extends over 15 amino acids. CDR3 residues: CASTQGLQTDTEAFF. CDR3 sequence (DNA): TGTGCCAGCACCCAAGGCCTCCAGACTGACACTGAAGCTTTCTTT.

V is TRBV18 and J is TRBJ2-3; D call uncertain. With 6 bases removed from V and 5 bases from J, the gap between germline ends came to 18 bases. This CDR3 has 15 amino acids. The germline V gene encodes CDR1 KGHSH and CDR2 LQKENI. The CDR3 coding sequence is TGTGCCAGCTCCTACCGGGCGAATCTTCAAGATACGCAGTATTTT. Translating gives CASSYRANLQDTQYF.

This clone was counted a few times. The chain employs TRBV2 and TRBJ2-7; 12 nucleotides agree with TRBD1. Unmatched junction bases numbered 2, after V lost 3 bases and J lost 2 bases. From germline, CDR1 is SNHLY and CDR2 FYNNEI. CDR3 length: 15 amino acids. CDR3 region: CASSEGQGAPYEQYF. The CDR3 coding sequence is TGTGCCAGCAGTGAGGGACAGGGGGCCCCCTACGAGCAGTACTTC.

Only a few counts were recorded for this clone. The chain recombines TRBV6-4 with TRBJ1-1; 9 positions agree with TRBD1. The CDR3 runs 13 residues. The germline gives CDR1 MRHNA, CDR2 SNTAGT. Trimming removed 4 bases from V and 5 bases from J; junction bases left unmatched: 2. CDR3 sequence: CASSADRGTEAFF. DNA of the CDR3: TGTGCCAGCAGTGCGGACAGGGGAACTGAAGCTTTCTTT.

This chain connects TRBV9 to TRBJ2-5; no clear D. The V end lost 3 bases, the J end lost 1 base, and 13 bases lay between the germline ends. The CDR3 is 15 amino acids. The germline gives CDR1 SGDLS, CDR2 YYNGEE. CDR3 protein: CASSGGVYTQETQYF. The CDR3, as DNA: TGTGCCAGCAGCGGTGGGGTATATACCCAAGAGACCCAGTACTTC. Full variable domain (missing parts from reference TRBV9 and TRBJ2-5): DSGVTQTPKHLITATGQRVTLRCSPRSGDLSVYWYQQSLDQGLQFLIQYYNGEERAKGNILERFSAQQFPDLHSELNLSSLELGDSALYFCASSGGVYTQETQYFGPGTRLLVL.

V gene TRBV21-1 combines with J gene TRBJ1-3; no DNA check was done on the table's D call, TRBD1. TRBV21-1 is a pseudogene. CDR3 length: 17 amino acids. The CDR3 spells CASSDGQANSDGNTIYF. The CDR3 nucleotides are TGTGCCAGCAGCGACGGACAGGCTAATTCTGATGGAAACACCATATATTTT.

This clone was picked up a small number of times. The chain couples TRBV19 to TRBJ1-3; D not certain. Trimming took off 5 bases at V and 3 bases at J, with 11 bases between the two ends. The CDR3 runs 14 residues. Germline V lookup: CDR1 LNHDA, CDR2 SQIVND (reference sequence). DNA of the CDR3: TGTGCCAGTAGTGTAAAGACATATGGAAACACCATATATTTT. Protein sequence: CASSVKTYGNTIYF.

V usage is TRBV19 and J usage is TRBJ2-2; perhaps TRBD2 as D (6 bases). The CDR3 extends over 14 amino acids. V was clipped by 7 bases and J by 2 bases, with 11 bases between them. Germline lookup yields CDR1 LNHDA and CDR2 SQIVND (reference sequence). CDR3 sequence reads: CASIALANTGELFF. Written as DNA, the CDR3 is TGTGCCAGTATCGCACTAGCTAACACCGGGGAGCTGTTTTTT.

The genes are TRBV6-5 and TRBJ1-6, with D unclear. Trimming left V 0 bases short and J 13 bases short, with 13 bases between. CDR1 and CDR2 (germline): MNHEY, SVGAGI. The CDR3 runs to 14 residues. CDR3 in DNA: TGTGCCAGCAGTTACTCGGGAGCCCTTAATCCCCTCCACTTT. It is translated as CASSYSGALNPLHF.

The genes are TRBV18 and TRBJ2-5, with 8 bases matching TRBD2. CDR1 and CDR2 from the germline V gene are KGHSH and LQKENI. The CDR3 length is 16 residues. The V gene end was trimmed by 3 bases and the J gene end by 0 bases; junction bases not matched to a gene: 6. CDR3 DNA sequence: TGTGCCAGCTCACCCATAGCGGGGAGGTACCAAGAGACCCAGTACTTC. This encodes CASSPIAGRYQETQYF.

This sequence joins TRBV29-1 and TRBJ1-1; D is ambiguous. Trimming took 6 bases from V and 2 from J, leaving 13 bases between them. The CDR3 is 13 residues long. Germline loops: CDR1 SQVTM, CDR2 ANQGSEA. This CDR3 reads CSVGAGFNTEAFF. DNA for the CDR3: TGCAGCGTGGGAGCAGGTTTTAACACTGAAGCTTTCTTT.

In its sample, this clone was seen a few times. This chain joins TRBV5-4 and TRBJ2-5; no clear D gene. Germline-derived CDR1 and CDR2 are SGHNT and YYREEE (reference sequence). This CDR3 comprises 15 residues. V lost 1 base and J 5 bases, leaving 15 bases between the germline ends. The CDR3 DNA reads TGTGCCAGCAGCTTGCCAGGTCCCCCCTGGGAGACCCAGTACTTC. This encodes CASSLPGPPWETQYF. The complete variable domain, with remaining parts taken from reference TRBV5-4 and TRBJ2-5, reads ETGVTQSPTHLIKTRGQQVTLRCSSQSGHNTVSWYQQALGQGPQFIFQYYREEENGRGNFPPRFSGLQFPNYSSELNVNALELDDSALYLCASSLPGPPWETQYFGPGTRLLVL.

This chain connects TRBV5-3 to TRBJ2-7; a possible D gene is TRBD1 (5 bases). TRBV5-3 is treated as an ORF (open reading frame) with a function not yet certain. V gave up 8 bases and J gave up 2 bases, with 17 bases separating them. The CDR3 runs 14 residues. In nucleotides, the CDR3 is TGTGCCAGCGGAACTCACGACAGAACCTACGAGCAGTACTTC. Its translation is CASGTHDRTYEQYF.

As regards this clone: The conserved closing phenylalanine or tryptophan is absent in this CDR3, likely reflecting a read error. The DNA is omitted, as the CDR3 cannot be located on it reliably, and the CDR3 follows TCRdb's listing. The gene calls are TRBV7-9 and TRBJ1-3. Germline CDR1 SEHNR, CDR2 FQNEAQ (reference sequence). Inclusive of both ends, the CDR3 amounts to 8 amino acids. CDR3 protein: CASSHQGC.

The CDR3 region is CASSPPYRTGVKNIQYF. As DNA, the CDR3 is TGTGCCAGCTCACCACCTTACCGGACAGGAGTCAAAAACATTCAGTACTTC. The chain employs TRBV18 and TRBJ2-4, with TRBD1 matching 7 bases. The germline V gene encodes CDR1 KGHSH and CDR2 LQKENI. The J segment lost 3 bases and the V segment lost 0 bases, leaving 8 bases of the junction unmatched. The CDR3 runs to 17 residues.

V usage is TRBV6-6 and J usage is TRBJ2-7, with no clear D. Germline V lookup: CDR1 MNHNY, CDR2 SVGAGI (reference sequence). The V gene lost 2 bases and the J gene lost 1 base, with 12 bases spanning the gap. The CDR3 totals 15 residues. CDR3 amino acids: CASSYTAGGSYEQYF. CDR3 nucleotide sequence: TGTGCCAGCAGTTACACCGCCGGCGGATCCTACGAGCAGTACTTC.

The J gene is TRBJ2-3, the V gene TRBV6-5; 7 nucleotides match TRBD2. The CDR3 length is 14 residues. Germline V gives CDR1 MNHEY, CDR2 SVGAGI. The J segment lost 4 bases and the V segment lost 6 bases, leaving 7 bases of the junction unmatched. The DNA of the CDR3 is TGTGCCAGCAGGACCCGACTAGCAGCAGATACGCAGTATTTT. It translates to CASRTRLAADTQYF.

The chain has TRBV7-6 and TRBJ2-1; tentatively, D is TRBD1 (7 bases). Germline loops: CDR1 SGHVS, CDR2 FNYEAQ. This CDR3 region has 16 residues. V was shortened by 5 bases and J by 9 bases, with 23 bases between the two germline ends. The CDR3, as DNA: TGTGCCAGCAGCCGGTCCCCATACAGGGGAGGTAGTGAGCAGTTCTTC. This sequence encodes CASSRSPYRGGSEQFF.

V gene TRBV5-1 combines with J gene TRBJ2-5, with 9 bases aligning to TRBD2. This CDR3 has 19 amino acids. The germline V gene has CDR1 SGHRS and CDR2 YFSETQ. V shed 0 bases and J 2 bases; nucleotides not matched to a gene: 14. The CDR3 DNA sequence: TGCGCCAGCAGCTTGGGGACTAGCGAGCTATCCACACCGCAAGAGACCCAGTACTTC. This encodes CASSLGTSELSTPQETQYF.